This T cell receptor beta chain emerged from a study of a mutant IDH1 vaccine in newly diagnosed glioma. For the study at large: The first vaccination came 4-6 weeks after radiotherapy alone, or with temozolomide cycles. Therapy received beforehand was radiotherapy, temozolomide, or both, with most patients given both.

Findings and limits, study-wide: Top peripheral T cell clonotype shifts appeared unrelated to pseudoprogression.

The V end was cut by 7 bases, the J end by 5 bases, with 19 bases between. This CDR3 contains 14 residues. Germline V lookup: CDR1 SGHRS, CDR2 YFSETQ. In its sample, this clone was seen once. Its matching antigen is unknown. TCRdb's table, derived via immunoSEQ multiplex PCR, lists solely in-frame clones and lacks some. The sample has 50,000 to 60,000 clones, about 80% seen once. Time point denoted: week 23, last vaccination. The content of each vaccine dose was 300 ug of mutant IDH1 20-mer peptide, and topical imiquimod accompanied it. Every donor had a new WHO grade 3 or 4 astrocytoma that was IDH1-mutant, with loss of nuclear ATRX.

The chain links TRBV5-1 to TRBJ2-7; D is perhaps TRBD1 or TRBD2 (5 bases each). This TCR came from a man aged 40-55 years with glioma. Sequences were derived from PBMCs, sampled from a glioma patient whose treatment included an IDH1 peptide vaccine. In DNA, the CDR3 is TGCGCCAGCGGCGTCGGGGCAGGGATGGACGAGCAGTACTTC. It encodes CASGVGAGMDEQYF.